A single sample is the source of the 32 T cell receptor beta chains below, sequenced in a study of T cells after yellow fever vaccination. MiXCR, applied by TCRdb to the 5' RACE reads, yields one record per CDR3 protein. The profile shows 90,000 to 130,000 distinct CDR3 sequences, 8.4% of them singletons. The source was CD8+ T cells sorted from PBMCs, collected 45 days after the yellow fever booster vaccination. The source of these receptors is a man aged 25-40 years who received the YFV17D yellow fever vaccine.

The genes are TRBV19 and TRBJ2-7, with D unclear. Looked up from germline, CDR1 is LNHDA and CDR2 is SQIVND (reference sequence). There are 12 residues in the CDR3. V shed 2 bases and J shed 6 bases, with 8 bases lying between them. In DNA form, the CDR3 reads TGTGCCAGTAGTATAATTCCAAGCGAGCAGTACTTC. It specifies CASSIIPSEQYF.

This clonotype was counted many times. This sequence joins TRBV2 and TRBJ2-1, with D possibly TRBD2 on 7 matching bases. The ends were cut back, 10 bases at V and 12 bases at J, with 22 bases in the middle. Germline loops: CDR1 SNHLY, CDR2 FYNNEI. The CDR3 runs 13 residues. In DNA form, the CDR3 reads TGTGCCACCCCGGGGGGACAACCAGGAAGGCAGTTCTTC. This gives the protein CATPGGQPGRQFF. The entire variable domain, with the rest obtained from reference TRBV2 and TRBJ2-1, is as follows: EPEVTQTPSHQVTQMGQEVILRCVPISNHLYFYWYRQILGQKVEFLVSFYNNEISEKSEIFDDQFSVERPDGSNFTLKIRSTKLEDSAMYFCATPGGQPGRQFFGPGTRLTVL.

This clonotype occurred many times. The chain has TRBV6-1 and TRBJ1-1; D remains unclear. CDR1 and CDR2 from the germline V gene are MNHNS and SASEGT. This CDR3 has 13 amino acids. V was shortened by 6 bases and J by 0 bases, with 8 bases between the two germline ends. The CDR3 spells CASSPTVNTEAFF. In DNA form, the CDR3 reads TGTGCCAGCAGCCCCACGGTGAACACTGAAGCTTTCTTT.

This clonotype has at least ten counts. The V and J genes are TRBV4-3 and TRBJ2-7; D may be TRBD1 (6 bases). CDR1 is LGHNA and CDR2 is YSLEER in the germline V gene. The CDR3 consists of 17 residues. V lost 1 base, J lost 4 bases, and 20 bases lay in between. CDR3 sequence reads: CASSQVAPLGRGYEQYF. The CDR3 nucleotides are TGCGCCAGCAGCCAAGTTGCTCCCCTGGGCAGGGGTTACGAGCAGTACTTC.

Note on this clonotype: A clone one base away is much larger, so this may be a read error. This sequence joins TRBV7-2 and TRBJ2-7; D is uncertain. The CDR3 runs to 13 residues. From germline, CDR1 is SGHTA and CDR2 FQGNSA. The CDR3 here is CASAQVYSYEQHF. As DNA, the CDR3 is TGTGCCAGCGCGCAGGTTTACTCCTACGAGCAGCACTTC.

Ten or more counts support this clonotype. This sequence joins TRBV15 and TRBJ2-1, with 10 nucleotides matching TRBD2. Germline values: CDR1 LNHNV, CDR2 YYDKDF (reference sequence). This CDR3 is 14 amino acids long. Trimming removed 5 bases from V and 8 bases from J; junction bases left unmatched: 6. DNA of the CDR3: TGTGCCACCAGCGAACCAGGGACTAGCGATGAGCAGTTCTTC. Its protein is CATSEPGTSDEQFF.

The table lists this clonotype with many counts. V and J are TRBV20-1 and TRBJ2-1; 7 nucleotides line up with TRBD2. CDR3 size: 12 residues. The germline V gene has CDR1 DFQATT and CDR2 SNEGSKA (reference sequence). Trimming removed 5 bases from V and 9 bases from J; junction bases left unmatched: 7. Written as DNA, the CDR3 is TGCAGTGCTGGACCTGGGGGGGTTGAGCAGTTCTTC. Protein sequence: CSAGPGGVEQFF.

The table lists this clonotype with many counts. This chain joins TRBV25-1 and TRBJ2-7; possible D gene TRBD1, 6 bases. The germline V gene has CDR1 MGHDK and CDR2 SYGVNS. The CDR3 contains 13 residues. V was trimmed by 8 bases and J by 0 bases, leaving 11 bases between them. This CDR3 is CASERDNSYEQYF. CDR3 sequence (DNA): TGTGCCAGCGAACGGGACAACTCCTACGAGCAGTACTTC.

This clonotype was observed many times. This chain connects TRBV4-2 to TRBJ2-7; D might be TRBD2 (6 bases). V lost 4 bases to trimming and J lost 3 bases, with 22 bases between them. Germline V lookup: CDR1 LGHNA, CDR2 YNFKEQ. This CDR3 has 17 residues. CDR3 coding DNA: TGTGCCAGCAGCCGAGAGGAATCCGGGACTTTTCACTACGAGCAGTACTTC. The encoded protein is CASSREESGTFHYEQYF.

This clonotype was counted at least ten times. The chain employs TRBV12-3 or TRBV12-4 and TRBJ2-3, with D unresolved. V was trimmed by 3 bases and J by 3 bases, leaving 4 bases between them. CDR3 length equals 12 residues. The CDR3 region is CASSFRTDTQYF. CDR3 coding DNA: TGTGCCAGCAGTTTCCGGACAGATACGCAGTATTTT.

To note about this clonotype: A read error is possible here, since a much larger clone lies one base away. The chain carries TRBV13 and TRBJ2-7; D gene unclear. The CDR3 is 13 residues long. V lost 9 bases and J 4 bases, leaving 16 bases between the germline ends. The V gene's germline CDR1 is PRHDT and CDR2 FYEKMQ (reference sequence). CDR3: CARSPSGFYEQYF. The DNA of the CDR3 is TGTGCCAGGAGCCCCTCAGGCTTTTACGAGCAGTACTTC.

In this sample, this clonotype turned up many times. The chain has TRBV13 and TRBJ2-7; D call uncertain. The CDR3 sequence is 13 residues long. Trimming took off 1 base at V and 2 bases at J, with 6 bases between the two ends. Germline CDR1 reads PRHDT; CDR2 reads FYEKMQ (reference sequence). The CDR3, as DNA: TGTGCCAGCAGCTTAGAACACACCTACGAGCAGTACTTC. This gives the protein CASSLEHTYEQYF.

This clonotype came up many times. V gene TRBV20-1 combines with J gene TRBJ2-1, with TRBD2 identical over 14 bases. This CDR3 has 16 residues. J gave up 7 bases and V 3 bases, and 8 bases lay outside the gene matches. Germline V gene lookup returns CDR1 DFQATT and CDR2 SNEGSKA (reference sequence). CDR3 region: CSARPHGTSGSNEQFF. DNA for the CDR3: TGCAGTGCTAGGCCCCACGGGACTAGCGGGAGTAATGAGCAGTTCTTC.

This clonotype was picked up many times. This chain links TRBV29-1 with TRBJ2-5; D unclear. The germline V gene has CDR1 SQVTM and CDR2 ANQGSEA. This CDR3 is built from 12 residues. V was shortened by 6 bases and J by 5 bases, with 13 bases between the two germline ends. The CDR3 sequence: CSVPGVGETQYF. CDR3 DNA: TGCAGCGTACCCGGAGTCGGCGAGACCCAGTACTTC.

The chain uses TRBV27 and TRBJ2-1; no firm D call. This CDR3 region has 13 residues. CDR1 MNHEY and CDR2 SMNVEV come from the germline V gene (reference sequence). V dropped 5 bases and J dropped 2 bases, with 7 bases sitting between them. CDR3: CASSTTTYNEQFF. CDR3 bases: TGTGCCAGCAGTACCACTACCTACAATGAGCAGTTCTTC.

CDR3 nucleotide sequence: TGTGCCAGCGGGACCCAAAAAGCCCCTGAAGCTTTCTTT. Amino acids: CASGTQKAPEAFF. The chain carries TRBV25-1 and TRBJ1-1; tentative D call: TRBD1 (5 bases). The CDR3 is 13 residues long. Germline V lookup: CDR1 MGHDK, CDR2 SYGVNS. Trimming took off 8 bases at V and 6 bases at J, with 16 bases between the two ends.

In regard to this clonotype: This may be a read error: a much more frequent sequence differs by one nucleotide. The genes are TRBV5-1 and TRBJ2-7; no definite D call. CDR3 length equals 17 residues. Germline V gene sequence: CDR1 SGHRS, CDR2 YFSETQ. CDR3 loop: CANSLASSSPGAYEQYF. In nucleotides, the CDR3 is TGCGCCAACAGCTTGGCGTCCAGCTCCCCTGGGGCCTACGAGCAGTACTTC.

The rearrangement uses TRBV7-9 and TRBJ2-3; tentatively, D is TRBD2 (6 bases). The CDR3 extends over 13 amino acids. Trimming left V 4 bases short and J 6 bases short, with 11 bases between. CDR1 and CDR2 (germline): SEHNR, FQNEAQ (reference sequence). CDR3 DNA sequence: TGTGCCAGCAGCTGGTGGGACTGGGATACGCAGTATTTT. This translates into CASSWWDWDTQYF.

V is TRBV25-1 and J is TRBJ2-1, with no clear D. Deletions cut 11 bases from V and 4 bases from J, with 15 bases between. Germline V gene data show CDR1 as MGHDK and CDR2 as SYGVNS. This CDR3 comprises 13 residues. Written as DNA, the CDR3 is TGTGCCTCTCGTGGCCCGAATTACAATGAGCAGTTCTTC. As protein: CASRGPNYNEQFF.

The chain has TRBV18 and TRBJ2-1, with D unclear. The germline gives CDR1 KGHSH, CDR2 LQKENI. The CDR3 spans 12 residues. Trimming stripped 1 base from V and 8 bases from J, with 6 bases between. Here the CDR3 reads CASSPQDYEQFF. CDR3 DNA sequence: TGTGCCAGCTCACCACAGGATTATGAGCAGTTCTTC.

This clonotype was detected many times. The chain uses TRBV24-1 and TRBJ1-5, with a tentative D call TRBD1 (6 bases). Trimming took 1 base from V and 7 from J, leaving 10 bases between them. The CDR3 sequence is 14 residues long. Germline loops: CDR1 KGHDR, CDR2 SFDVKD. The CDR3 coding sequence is TGTGCCACCAGTGATTTTCAGGGGAACCAGCCCCAGCATTTT. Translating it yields CATSDFQGNQPQHF.

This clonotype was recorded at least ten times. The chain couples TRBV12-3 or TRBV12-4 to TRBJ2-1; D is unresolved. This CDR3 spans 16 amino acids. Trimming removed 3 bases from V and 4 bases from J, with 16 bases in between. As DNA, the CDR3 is TGTGCCAGCAGTTTTCGCGGAGACGTCCTTTACAATGAGCAGTTCTTC. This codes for CASSFRGDVLYNEQFF.

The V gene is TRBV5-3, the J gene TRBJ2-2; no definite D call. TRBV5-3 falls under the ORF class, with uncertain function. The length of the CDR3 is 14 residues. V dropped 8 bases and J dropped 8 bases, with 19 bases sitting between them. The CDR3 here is CARSPGHLWGELFF. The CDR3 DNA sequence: TGTGCCAGGAGCCCTGGGCACCTTTGGGGGGAGCTGTTTTTT.

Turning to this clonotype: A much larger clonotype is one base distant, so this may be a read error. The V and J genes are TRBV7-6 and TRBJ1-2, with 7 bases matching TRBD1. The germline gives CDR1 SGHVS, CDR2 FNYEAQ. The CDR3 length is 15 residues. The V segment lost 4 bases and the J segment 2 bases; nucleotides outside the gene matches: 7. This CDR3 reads CASSWVQGINYGYTF. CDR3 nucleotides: TGTGCCAGCAGCTGGGTACAGGGGATAAACTATGGCTACACCTTC.

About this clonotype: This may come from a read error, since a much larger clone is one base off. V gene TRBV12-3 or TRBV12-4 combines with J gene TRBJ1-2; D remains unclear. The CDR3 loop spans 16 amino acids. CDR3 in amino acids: CASSLHQTFSNYGHTF. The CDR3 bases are TGTGCCAGCAGTCTCCACCAGACATTTAGTAACTATGGCCACACCTTC.

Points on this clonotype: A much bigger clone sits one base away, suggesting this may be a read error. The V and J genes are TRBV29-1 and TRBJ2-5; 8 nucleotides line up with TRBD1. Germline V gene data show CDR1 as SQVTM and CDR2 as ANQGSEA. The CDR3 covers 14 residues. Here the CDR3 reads CSVIWTGWEDTQYF. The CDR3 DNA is TGCAGCGTTATCTGGACAGGGTGGGAAGATACCCAGTACTTC.

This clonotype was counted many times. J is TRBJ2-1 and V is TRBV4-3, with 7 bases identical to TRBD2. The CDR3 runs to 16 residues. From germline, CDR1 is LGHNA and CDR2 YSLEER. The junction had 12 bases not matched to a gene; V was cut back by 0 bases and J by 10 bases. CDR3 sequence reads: CASSQDLSGGSGEQFF. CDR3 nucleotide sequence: TGCGCCAGCAGCCAAGATCTTTCGGGAGGCTCCGGGGAGCAGTTCTTC.

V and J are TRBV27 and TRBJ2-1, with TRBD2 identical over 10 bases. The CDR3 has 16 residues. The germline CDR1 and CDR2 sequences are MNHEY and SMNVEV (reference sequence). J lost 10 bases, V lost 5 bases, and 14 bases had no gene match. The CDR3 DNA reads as TGTGCCAGCAGTCCGTTCGTAGCGGGAGGAATTGGGGAGCAGTTCTTC. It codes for CASSPFVAGGIGEQFF.

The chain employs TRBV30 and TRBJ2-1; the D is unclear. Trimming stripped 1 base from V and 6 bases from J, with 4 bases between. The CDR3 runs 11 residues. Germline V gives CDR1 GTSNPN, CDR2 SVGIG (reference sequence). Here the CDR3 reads CAWSDGNEQFF. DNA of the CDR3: TGTGCCTGGAGTGACGGCAATGAGCAGTTCTTC.

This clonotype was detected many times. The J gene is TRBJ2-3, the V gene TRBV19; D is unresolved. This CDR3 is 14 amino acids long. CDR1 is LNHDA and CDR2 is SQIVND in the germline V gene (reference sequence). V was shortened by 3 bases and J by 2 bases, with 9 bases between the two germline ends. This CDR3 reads CASSITPLTDTQYF. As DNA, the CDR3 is TGTGCCAGTAGTATCACTCCTCTCACAGATACGCAGTATTTT.

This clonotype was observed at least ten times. The CDR3 loop is CASRTYGSGEETQYF. CDR3 sequence (DNA): TGTGCCAGCAGAACATACGGGAGCGGGGAAGAGACCCAGTACTTC. This chain joins TRBV6-1 and TRBJ2-5; 7 bases agree with TRBD2. Germline V CDR1 and CDR2: MNHNS, SASEGT. The CDR3 loop spans 15 amino acids. The junction had 10 bases not matched to a gene; V was cut back by 6 bases and J by 3 bases.

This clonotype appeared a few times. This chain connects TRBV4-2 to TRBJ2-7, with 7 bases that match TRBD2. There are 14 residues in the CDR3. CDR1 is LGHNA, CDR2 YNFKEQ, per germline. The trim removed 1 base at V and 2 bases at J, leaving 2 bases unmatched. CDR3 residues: CASSQGGSPYEQYF. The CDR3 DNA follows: TGTGCCAGCAGCCAAGGCGGGAGTCCCTACGAGCAGTACTTC.